These 20 T cell receptor beta chains share one sample of origin, sequenced in a study of shared clonotypes between healthy human individuals. Sequencing was performed with immunoSEQ multiplex PCR; in TCRdb, only in-frame clones are kept and a portion is missing. The top ten hold 1.4% to 1.5% of the sample, which has roughly 1,100,000 clones, around four fifths seen once. Sequencing used memory CD4+ T cells sorted from blood. Subset indicated: CD45RA-negative fraction. The receptors derive from a man aged 18 to 29 in good health.

The CDR3 sequence is CAISWTSGNGGELFF. The CDR3 DNA follows: TGTGCCATCAGTTGGACTAGCGGGAATGGCGGGGAGCTGTTTTTT. The rearrangement uses TRBV10-3 and TRBJ2-2, with 12 nucleotides matching TRBD2. CDR1 is ENHRY, CDR2 SYGVKD, per germline. J gave up 7 bases and V 5 bases, and 5 bases lay outside the gene matches. The CDR3 consists of 15 residues.

The CDR3 DNA sequence: TGCGCCAGCAGCTACGCTAACAATGAGCAGTTCTTC. It is translated as CASSYANNEQFF. The chain has TRBV5-1 and TRBJ2-1, with no clear D. CDR1 and CDR2 from the germline V gene are SGHRS and YFSETQ. The CDR3 extends over 12 amino acids. The V gene lost 3 bases and the J gene lost 5 bases, with 6 bases spanning the gap.

The genes are TRBV18 and TRBJ1-4; D remains ambiguous. The germline V gene has CDR1 KGHSH and CDR2 LQKENI. The CDR3 sequence is 16 residues long. The ends were cut back, 0 bases at V and 8 bases at J, with 16 bases in the middle. The CDR3 bases are TGTGCCAGCTCACCACCCTCAGGACGAGGGAGAGAAAAACTGTTTTTT. Protein sequence: CASSPPSGRGREKLFF.

This chain joins TRBV5-1 and TRBJ2-2; 7 nucleotides align to TRBD1. Germline V gene lookup returns CDR1 SGHRS and CDR2 YFSETQ. The junction had 3 bases not matched to a gene; V was cut back by 4 bases and J by 0 bases. CDR3 size: 15 residues. This CDR3 reads CASSIGGSNTGELFF. The CDR3 nucleotides read TGCGCCAGCAGCATAGGGGGCTCGAACACCGGGGAGCTGTTTTTT.

V gene TRBV18 combines with J gene TRBJ1-2; the match to TRBD1 covers 11 bases. CDR1 is KGHSH and CDR2 is LQKENI in the germline V gene. After removal of 4 bases from V and 3 bases from J, the junction contained 1 base not matched to a gene. The CDR3 sequence is 14 residues long. The CDR3 loop reads CASSRTGGDYGYTF. The CDR3 coding sequence is TGTGCCAGCTCACGGACAGGGGGCGACTATGGCTACACCTTC.

V is TRBV30 and J is TRBJ1-4; 11 bases agree with TRBD1. CDR3 length equals 16 residues. Germline-derived CDR1 and CDR2 are GTSNPN and SVGIG (reference sequence). The J segment lost 10 bases and the V segment lost 1 base, leaving 11 bases of the junction unmatched. CDR3 protein: CAWSEGQGASFVKLFF. In DNA, the CDR3 is TGTGCCTGGAGTGAAGGACAGGGGGCGAGTTTTGTAAAACTGTTTTTT.

The rearrangement joins TRBV6-1 to TRBJ1-1; TRBD1 agrees at 8 bases. V trimming: 6 bases; J trimming: 5 bases; junction bases outside the gene matches: 8. The CDR3 consists of 14 residues. Germline CDR1 MNHNS, CDR2 SASEGT. The chain's CDR3 is CASSPRDRPTEAFF. In DNA form, the CDR3 reads TGTGCCAGCAGCCCCCGGGACAGGCCTACTGAAGCTTTCTTT.

The chain employs TRBV5-4 and TRBJ2-1; D is uncertain. The germline V gene encodes CDR1 SGHNT and CDR2 YYREEE (reference sequence). CDR3 size: 14 residues. V lost 4 bases, J lost 5 bases, and 13 bases lay in between. The CDR3 region has the DNA TGTGCCAGCAGCCCGTCCTCGTTTGACAATGAGCAGTTCTTC. It codes for CASSPSSFDNEQFF. The complete variable domain, with remaining parts taken from reference TRBV5-4 and TRBJ2-1, reads ETGVTQSPTHLIKTRGQQVTLRCSSQSGHNTVSWYQQALGQGPQFIFQYYREEENGRGNFPPRFSGLQFPNYSSELNVNALELDDSALYLCASSPSSFDNEQFFGPGTRLTVL.

The genes are TRBV19 and TRBJ2-5; the D gene is possibly TRBD2 (6 bases). Trimming took 1 base from V and 4 from J, leaving 16 bases between them. The germline gives CDR1 LNHDA, CDR2 SQIVND (reference sequence). The CDR3 spans 16 residues. The CDR3: CASSIGGGSRGETQYF. The CDR3 DNA follows: TGTGCCAGTAGTATAGGTGGAGGGAGTCGTGGAGAGACCCAGTACTTC.

This clone is a singleton in its sample. The chain carries TRBV6-5 and TRBJ2-7; D perhaps matches TRBD2 (6 bases). This CDR3 is built from 14 residues. CDR1 is MNHEY, CDR2 SVGAGI, per germline. Between the trimmed V and J ends, which lost 2 bases and 0 bases, there was a span of 8 bases. Here the CDR3 DNA reads TGTGCCAGCAGTTACGGGAGGAGCTCCTACGAGCAGTACTTC. Translating gives CASSYGRSSYEQYF.

The genes are TRBV30 and TRBJ1-5, with TRBD1 as a possible D gene (5 bases). Germline CDR1 GTSNPN, CDR2 SVGIG (reference sequence). The V end lost 3 bases, the J end lost 0 bases, and 9 bases lay between the germline ends. The CDR3 has 14 residues. CDR3 nucleotide sequence: TGTGCCTGGAGCGCCGGGACTAGCAATCAGCCCCAGCATTTT. Translation: CAWSAGTSNQPQHF.

DNA of the CDR3: TGTGCCAGCAGCATACAGGCGAACACTGAAGCTTTCTTT. Residues: CASSIQANTEAFF. The chain employs TRBV5-4 and TRBJ1-1; possible D gene TRBD1, 5 bases. In germline, CDR1 is SGHNT, CDR2 YYREEE (reference sequence). With 4 bases removed from V and 1 base from J, the gap between germline ends came to 8 bases. The CDR3 sequence is 13 residues long.

The chain joins TRBV5-1 to TRBJ1-2, with TRBD1 identical over 9 bases. The CDR3 runs to 13 residues. V trimming: 0 bases; J trimming: 11 bases; junction bases outside the gene matches: 5. In germline, CDR1 is SGHRS, CDR2 YFSETQ. CDR3 nucleotides: TGCGCCAGCAGCTTGGGGACAGGGGAATTGTACACCTTC. Translation gives CASSLGTGELYTF.

This clone was found a few times. The rearrangement links TRBV9 to TRBJ2-1; tentative D call: TRBD2 (5 bases). Germline V gene data show CDR1 as SGDLS and CDR2 as YYNGEE. This CDR3 comprises 11 residues. Trimming pared 4 bases from V and 9 bases from J, leaving 8 bases between. The CDR3 DNA sequence: TGTGCCAGCAGCAACGGAGGTGAGCAGTTCTTC. The encoded protein is CASSNGGEQFF.

The CDR3: CASSSSRQQETQYF. The CDR3 DNA sequence: TGTGCCAGCAGCTCCTCAAGACAGCAAGAGACCCAGTACTTC. The chain has TRBV11-1 and TRBJ2-5, with D possibly TRBD1 on 5 matching bases. The germline V gene encodes CDR1 SGHAT and CDR2 FQDESV (reference sequence). Trimming stripped 4 bases from V and 2 bases from J, with 11 bases between. The CDR3 totals 14 residues.

The chain couples TRBV19 to TRBJ1-6, with D uncertain. CDR3 size: 15 residues. Trimming removed 4 bases at V and 3 bases at J, with 10 bases between. The germline V gene has CDR1 LNHDA and CDR2 SQIVND (reference sequence). The CDR3 DNA follows: TGTGCCAGTAGTAGGAGGACGGACTATAATTCACCCCTCCACTTT. Translation gives CASSRRTDYNSPLHF.

The J gene is TRBJ1-2, the V gene TRBV10-3, with unresolved D. The CDR3 is made up of 13 amino acids. Germline CDR1 ENHRY, CDR2 SYGVKD. The V end was cut by 5 bases, the J end by 0 bases, with 7 bases between. The CDR3 DNA reads as TGTGCCATCAGTCCGAGCGCTAACTATGGCTACACCTTC. This codes for CAISPSANYGYTF.

Points on this clone: This specimen includes other DNA sequences encoding the same CDR3. This chain connects TRBV2 to TRBJ1-1, with 9 bases matching TRBD1. The CDR3 runs 15 residues. J lost 5 bases, V lost 1 base, and 5 bases had no gene match. Germline lookup yields CDR1 SNHLY and CDR2 FYNNEI. CDR3 nucleotide sequence: TGTGCCAGCAGTGAAGTACAGGGGGCCGGGACTGAAGCTTTCTTT. Translating gives CASSEVQGAGTEAFF.

V usage is TRBV28 and J usage is TRBJ2-7; D perhaps matches TRBD2 (5 bases). Germline V gene lookup returns CDR1 MDHEN and CDR2 SYDVKM. Trimming shortened V by 3 bases and J by 4 bases, and 13 bases separated the two germline ends. This CDR3 comprises 14 residues. The CDR3 nucleotides read TGTGCCAGCAGTTTTAGGCGGGTACCTTACGAGCAGTACTTC. Translated, it gives CASSFRRVPYEQYF.

V gene TRBV5-1 combines with J gene TRBJ2-2; D is ambiguous. The CDR3 is 12 amino acids. Germline V gene sequence: CDR1 SGHRS, CDR2 YFSETQ. Trimming removed 4 bases from V and 6 bases from J, with 7 bases in between. The chain's CDR3 is CASSQTSGELFF. The CDR3 region has the DNA TGCGCCAGCAGCCAAACGTCCGGGGAGCTGTTTTTT.